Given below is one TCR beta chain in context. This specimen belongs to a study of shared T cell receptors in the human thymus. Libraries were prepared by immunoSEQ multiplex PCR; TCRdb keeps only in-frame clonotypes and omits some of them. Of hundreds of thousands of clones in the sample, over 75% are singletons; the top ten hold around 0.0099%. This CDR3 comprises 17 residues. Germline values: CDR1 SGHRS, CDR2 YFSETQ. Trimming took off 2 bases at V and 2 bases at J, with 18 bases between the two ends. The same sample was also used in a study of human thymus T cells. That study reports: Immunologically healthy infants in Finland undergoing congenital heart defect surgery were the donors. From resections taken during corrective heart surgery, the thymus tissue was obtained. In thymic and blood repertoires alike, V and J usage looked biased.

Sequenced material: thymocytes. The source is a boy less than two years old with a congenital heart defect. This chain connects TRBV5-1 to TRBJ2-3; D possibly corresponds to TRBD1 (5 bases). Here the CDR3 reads CASSLNITLGLTDTQYF. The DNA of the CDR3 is TGCGCCAGCAGCTTAAACATAACCCTGGGGCTCACAGATACGCAGTATTTT.